The clone carrying this TCR beta chain has at least ten counts. Its specificity is unknown. Original handling: Clinicopathological groups differed in CDR3, with these differences serving to build a distant-metastasis classifier for papillary thyroid cancer. TCRdb reprocessed the PCR reads using MiXCR. The V and J calls come from TCRdb's annotation, not from the publication. The sample lists 20,000 to 25,000 clones, 20% occurring once. The record originates from a study of metastatic and nonmetastatic thyroid tumors. About the study: Repertoires were compared across blood and tumor or nodule tissue from malignant and benign thyroid patients.

With 6 bases removed from V and 4 bases from J, the gap between germline ends came to 15 bases. The CDR3 covers 15 residues. Germline loops: CDR1 SGHTA, CDR2 FQGNSA. Each patient went into thyroid surgery without having received any treatment. General study findings and limits: Significantly greater TCR beta diversity was reportedly found in malignant thyroid tumors than in benign nodules (in blood and tumor).

The sample was blood. This TCR came from a female donor with papillary thyroid cancer or a benign thyroid nodule (not recorded which). Some clones in this sample may be carry-over from other donors' samples. The V and J genes are TRBV7-2 and TRBJ2-2; D might be TRBD2 (7 bases). The DNA of the CDR3 is TGTGCCAGCAGAGGGGGAGCGGGAAGCACCGGGGAGCTGTTTTTT. Its protein product is CASRGGAGSTGELFF.